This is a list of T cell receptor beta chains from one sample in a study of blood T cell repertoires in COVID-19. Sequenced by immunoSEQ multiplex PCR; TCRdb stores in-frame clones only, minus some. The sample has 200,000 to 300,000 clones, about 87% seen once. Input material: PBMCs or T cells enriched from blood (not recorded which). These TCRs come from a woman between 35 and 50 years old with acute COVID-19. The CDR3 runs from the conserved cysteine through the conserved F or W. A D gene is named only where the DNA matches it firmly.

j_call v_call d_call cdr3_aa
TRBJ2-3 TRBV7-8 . CASSTSAPGSTDTQYF
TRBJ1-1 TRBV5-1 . CASSPRPGSQSAFF
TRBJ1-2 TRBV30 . CAWNHGRIGDGYTF
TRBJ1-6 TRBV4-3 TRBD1 CASSQDLTGWRGSPLHF
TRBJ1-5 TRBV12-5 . CASGLGLDRRNQPQHF
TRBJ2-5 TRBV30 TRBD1 CAWSGLGTGEETQYF
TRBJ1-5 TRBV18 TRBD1 CASSPETGRQPQHF
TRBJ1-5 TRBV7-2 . CASSLLGGQPQHF
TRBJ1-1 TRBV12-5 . CASGHKGAITEAFF
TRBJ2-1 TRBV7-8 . CASSLERGSSYNEQFF
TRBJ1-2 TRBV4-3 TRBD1 CASSQDKDRVHYTF
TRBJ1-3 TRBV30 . CAWSVQGNTIYF
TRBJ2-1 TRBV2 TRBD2 CASSLAGSLNEQFF
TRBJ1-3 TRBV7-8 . CASSLAAGGNTIYF
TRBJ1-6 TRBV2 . CASSANRVYNSPLHF
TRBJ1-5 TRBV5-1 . CASSPGVNQPQHF
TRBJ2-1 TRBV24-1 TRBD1 CATNPGGTGDEQFF
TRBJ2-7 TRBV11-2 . CASSLVGAGEQYF
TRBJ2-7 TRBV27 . CASSLQRSSYEQYF
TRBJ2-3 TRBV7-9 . CASSNTGITDTQYF
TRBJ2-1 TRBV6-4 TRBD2 CASSDDSSGRASEQFF
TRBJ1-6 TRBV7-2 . CASSRGANSPLHF